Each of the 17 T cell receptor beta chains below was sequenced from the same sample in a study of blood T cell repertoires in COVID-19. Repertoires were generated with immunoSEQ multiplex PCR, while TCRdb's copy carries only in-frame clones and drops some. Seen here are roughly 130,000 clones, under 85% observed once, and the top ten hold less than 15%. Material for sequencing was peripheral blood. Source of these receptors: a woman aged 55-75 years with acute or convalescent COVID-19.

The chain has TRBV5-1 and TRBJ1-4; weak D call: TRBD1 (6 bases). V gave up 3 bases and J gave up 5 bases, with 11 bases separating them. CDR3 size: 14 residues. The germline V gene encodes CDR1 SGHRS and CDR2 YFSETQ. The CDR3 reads CASSSQGSNEKLFF. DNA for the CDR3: TGCGCCAGCAGCTCACAGGGCTCGAATGAAAAACTGTTTTTT.

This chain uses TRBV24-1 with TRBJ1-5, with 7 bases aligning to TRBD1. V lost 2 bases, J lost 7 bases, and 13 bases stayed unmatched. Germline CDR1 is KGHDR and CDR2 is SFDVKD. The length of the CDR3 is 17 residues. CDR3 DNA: TGTGCCACCAGTGATTCTAGGCTTGGGGACAGCCAGCAGCCCCAGCATTTT. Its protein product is CATSDSRLGDSQQPQHF.

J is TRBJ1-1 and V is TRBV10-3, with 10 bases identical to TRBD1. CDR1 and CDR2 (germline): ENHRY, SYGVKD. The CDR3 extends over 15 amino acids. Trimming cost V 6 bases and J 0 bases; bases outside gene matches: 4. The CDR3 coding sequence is TGTGCCATCAGCGGGGACAGGGGATTGAACACTGAAGCTTTCTTT. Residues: CAISGDRGLNTEAFF.

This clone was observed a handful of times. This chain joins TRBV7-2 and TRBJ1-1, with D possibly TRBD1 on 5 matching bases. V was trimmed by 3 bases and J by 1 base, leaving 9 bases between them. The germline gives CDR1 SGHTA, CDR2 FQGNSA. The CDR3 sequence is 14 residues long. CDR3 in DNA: TGTGCCAGCAGCTTCCCGGGGGGGAACACTGAAGCTTTCTTT. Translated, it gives CASSFPGGNTEAFF.

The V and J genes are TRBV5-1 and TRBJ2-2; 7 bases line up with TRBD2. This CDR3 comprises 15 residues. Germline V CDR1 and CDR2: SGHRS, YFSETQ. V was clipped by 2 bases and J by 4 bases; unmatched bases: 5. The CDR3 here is CASSFSAGSTGELFF. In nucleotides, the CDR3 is TGCGCCAGCAGCTTCTCAGCGGGGAGCACCGGGGAGCTGTTTTTT.

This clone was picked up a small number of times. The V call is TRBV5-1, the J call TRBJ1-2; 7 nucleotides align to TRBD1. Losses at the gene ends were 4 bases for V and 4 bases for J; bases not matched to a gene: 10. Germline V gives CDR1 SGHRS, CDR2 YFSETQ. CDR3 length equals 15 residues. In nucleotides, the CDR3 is TGCGCCAGCAGCCCGACAGGGATGGGGGTCTATGGCTACACCTTC. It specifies CASSPTGMGVYGYTF.

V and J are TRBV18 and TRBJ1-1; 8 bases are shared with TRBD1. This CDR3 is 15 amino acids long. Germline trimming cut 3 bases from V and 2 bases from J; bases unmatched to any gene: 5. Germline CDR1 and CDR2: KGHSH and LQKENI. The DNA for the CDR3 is TGTGCCAGCTCACCGCTTCAGGGGGCTAACACTGAAGCTTTCTTT. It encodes CASSPLQGANTEAFF.

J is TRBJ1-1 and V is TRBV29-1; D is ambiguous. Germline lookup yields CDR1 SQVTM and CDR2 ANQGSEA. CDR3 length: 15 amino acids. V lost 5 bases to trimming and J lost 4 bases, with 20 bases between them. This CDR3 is CSVNPQSRRGTEAFF. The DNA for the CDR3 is TGCAGCGTTAATCCCCAAAGCCGCCGGGGCACTGAAGCTTTCTTT.

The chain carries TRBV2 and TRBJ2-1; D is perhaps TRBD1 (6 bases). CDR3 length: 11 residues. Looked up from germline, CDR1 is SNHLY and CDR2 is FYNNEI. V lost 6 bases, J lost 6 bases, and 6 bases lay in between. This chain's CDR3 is CASRDSNEQFF. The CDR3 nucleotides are TGTGCCAGCAGGGACAGCAATGAGCAGTTCTTC.

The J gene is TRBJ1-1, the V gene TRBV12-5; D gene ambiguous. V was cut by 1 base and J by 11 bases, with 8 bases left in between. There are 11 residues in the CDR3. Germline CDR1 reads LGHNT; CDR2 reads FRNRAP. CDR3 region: CASGLGFGAFF. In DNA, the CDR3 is TGTGCTAGTGGTTTGGGATTTGGCGCTTTCTTT.

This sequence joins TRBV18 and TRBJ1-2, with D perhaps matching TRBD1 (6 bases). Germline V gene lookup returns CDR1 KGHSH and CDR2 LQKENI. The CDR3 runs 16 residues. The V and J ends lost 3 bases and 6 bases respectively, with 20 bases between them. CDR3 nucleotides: TGTGCCAGCTCACCTTCCGGCGCGGGGGGCGGTCATGGCTACACCTTC. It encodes CASSPSGAGGGHGYTF. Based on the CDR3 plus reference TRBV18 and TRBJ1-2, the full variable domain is NAGVMQNPRHLVRRRGQEARLRCSPMKGHSHVYWYRQLPEEGLKFMVYLQKENIIDESGMPKERFSAEFPKEGPSILRIQQVVRGDSAAYFCASSPSGAGGGHGYTFGSGTRLTVV.

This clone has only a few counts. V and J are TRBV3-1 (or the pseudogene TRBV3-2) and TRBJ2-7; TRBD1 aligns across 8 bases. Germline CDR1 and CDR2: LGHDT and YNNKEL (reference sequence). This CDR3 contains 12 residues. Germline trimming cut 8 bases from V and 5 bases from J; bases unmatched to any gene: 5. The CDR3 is CASSRTGNEQYF. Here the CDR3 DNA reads TGTGCCAGCTCCCGGACAGGGAACGAGCAGTACTTC.

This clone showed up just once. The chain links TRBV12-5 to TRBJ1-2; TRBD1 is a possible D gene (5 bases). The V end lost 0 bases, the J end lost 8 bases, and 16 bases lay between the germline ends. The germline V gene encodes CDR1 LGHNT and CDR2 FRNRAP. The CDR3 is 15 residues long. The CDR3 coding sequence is TGTGCTAGTGGTTTGGTACAGGTGGCGACCAAGGGCTACACCTTC. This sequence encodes CASGLVQVATKGYTF.

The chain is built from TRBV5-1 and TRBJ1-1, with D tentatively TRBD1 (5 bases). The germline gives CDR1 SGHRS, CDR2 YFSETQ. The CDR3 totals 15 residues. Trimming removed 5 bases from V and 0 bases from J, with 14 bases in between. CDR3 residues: CASRGQRGMNTEAFF. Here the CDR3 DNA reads TGCGCCAGCAGGGGTCAGCGGGGGATGAACACTGAAGCTTTCTTT.

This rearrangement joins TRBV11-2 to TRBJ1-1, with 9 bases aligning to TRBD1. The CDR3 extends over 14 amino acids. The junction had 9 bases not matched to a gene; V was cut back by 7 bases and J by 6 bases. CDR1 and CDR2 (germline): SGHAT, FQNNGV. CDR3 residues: CASTQGTGRAEAFF. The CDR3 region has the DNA TGTGCCAGCACCCAAGGGACAGGGAGGGCTGAAGCTTTCTTT.

The CDR3 spells CASSPGGSQPQHF. In DNA, the CDR3 is TGTGCCAGCTCACCAGGAGGGAGTCAGCCCCAGCATTTT. The V gene is TRBV18, the J gene TRBJ1-5; D is unresolved. The CDR3 extends over 13 amino acids. Germline V gene sequence: CDR1 KGHSH, CDR2 LQKENI. Trimming pared 2 bases from V and 6 bases from J, leaving 8 bases between.

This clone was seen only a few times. The CDR3 coding sequence is TGTGCCAGTAGCCGGACCGGGGGTAGGGGCTACGAGCAGTACTTC. Encoded protein: CASSRTGGRGYEQYF. The J gene is TRBJ2-7, the V gene TRBV19; TRBD2 is a possible D gene (6 bases). V dropped 6 bases and J dropped 3 bases, with 18 bases sitting between them. The CDR3 runs 15 residues. Germline V CDR1 and CDR2: LNHDA, SQIVND (reference sequence). Drawing the rest from reference TRBV19 and TRBJ2-7, the complete variable domain is DGGITQSPKYLFRKEGQNVTLSCEQNLNHDAMYWYRQDPGQGLRLIYYSQIVNDFQKGDIAEGYSVSREKKESFPLTVTSAQKNPTAFYLCASSRTGGRGYEQYFGPGTRLTVT.